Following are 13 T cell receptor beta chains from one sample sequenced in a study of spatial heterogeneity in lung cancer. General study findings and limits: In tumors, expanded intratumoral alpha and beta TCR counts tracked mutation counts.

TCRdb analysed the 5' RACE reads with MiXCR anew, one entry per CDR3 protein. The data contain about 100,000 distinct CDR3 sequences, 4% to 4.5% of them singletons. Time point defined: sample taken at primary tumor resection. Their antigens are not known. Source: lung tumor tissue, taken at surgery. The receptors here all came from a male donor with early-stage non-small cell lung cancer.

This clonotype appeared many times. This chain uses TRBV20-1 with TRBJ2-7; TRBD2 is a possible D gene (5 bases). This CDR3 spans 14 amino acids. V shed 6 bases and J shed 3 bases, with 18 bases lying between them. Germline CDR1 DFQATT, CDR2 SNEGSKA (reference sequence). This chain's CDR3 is CSAGRLGGYYEQYF. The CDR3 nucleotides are TGCAGTGCCGGGCGGTTGGGCGGGTACTACGAGCAGTACTTC.

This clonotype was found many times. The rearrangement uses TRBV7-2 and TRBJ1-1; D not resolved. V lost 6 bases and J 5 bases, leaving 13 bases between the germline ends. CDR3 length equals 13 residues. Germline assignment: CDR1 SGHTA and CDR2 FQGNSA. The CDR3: CASSPSPGTEAFF. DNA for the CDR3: TGTGCCAGCAGTCCTAGTCCGGGGACTGAAGCTTTCTTT.

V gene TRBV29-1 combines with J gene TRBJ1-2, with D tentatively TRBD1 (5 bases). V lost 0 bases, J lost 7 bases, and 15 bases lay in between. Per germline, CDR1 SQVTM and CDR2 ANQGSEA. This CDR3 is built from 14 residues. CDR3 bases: TGCAGCGTTGAAGAAGGGCAGGGTCGTTCTGGCTACACCTTC. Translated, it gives CSVEEGQGRSGYTF.

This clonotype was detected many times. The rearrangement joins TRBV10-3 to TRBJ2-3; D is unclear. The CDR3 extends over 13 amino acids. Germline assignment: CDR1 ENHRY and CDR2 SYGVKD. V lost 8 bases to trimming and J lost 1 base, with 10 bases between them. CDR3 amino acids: CAIAPGGTDTQYF. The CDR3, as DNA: TGTGCCATCGCTCCGGGCGGCACAGATACGCAGTATTTT.

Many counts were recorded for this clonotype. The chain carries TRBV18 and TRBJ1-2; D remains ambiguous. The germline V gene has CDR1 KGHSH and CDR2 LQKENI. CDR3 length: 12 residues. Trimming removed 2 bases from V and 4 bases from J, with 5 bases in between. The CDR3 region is CASSPEGYGYTF. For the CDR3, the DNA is TGTGCCAGCTCACCAGAGGGCTATGGCTACACCTTC.

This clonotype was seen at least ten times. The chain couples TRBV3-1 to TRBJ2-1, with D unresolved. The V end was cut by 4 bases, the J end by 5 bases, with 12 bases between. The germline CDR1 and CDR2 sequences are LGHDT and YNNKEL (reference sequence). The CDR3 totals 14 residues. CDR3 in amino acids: CASSRRSLDNEQFF. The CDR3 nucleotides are TGTGCCAGCAGCCGCCGGTCGTTGGACAATGAGCAGTTCTTC.

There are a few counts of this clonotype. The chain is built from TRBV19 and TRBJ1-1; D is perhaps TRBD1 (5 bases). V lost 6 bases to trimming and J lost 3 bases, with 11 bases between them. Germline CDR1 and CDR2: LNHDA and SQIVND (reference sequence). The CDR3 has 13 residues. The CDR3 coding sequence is TGTGCCAGTAGCCCTCGGGGGGACACTGAAGCTTTCTTT. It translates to CASSPRGDTEAFF.

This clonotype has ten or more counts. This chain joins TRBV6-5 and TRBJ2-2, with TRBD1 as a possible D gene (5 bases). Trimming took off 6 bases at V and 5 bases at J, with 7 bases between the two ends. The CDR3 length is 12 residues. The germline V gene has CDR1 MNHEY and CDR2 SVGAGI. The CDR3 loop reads CASSSGTGELFF. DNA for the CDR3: TGTGCCAGCAGCTCAGGGACCGGGGAGCTGTTTTTT.

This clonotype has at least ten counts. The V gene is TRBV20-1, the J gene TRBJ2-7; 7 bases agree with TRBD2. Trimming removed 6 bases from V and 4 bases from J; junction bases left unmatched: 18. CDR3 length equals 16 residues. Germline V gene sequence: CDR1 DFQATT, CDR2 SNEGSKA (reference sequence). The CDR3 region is CSAAHPYSGLGYEQYF. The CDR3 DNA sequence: TGCAGTGCAGCTCACCCCTATAGCGGGCTTGGTTACGAGCAGTACTTC.

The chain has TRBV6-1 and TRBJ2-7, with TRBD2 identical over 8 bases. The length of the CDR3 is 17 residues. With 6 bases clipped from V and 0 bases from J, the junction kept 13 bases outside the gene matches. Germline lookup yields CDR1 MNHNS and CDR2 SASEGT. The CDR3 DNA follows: TGTGCCAGCAGAAGCGGGAGAATGGGGTCCCGCTCCTACGAGCAGTACTTC. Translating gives CASRSGRMGSRSYEQYF.

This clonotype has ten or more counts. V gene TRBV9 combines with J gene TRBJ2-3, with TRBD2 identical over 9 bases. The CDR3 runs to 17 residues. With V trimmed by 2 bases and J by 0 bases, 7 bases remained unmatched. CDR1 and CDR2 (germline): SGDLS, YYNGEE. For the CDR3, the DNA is TGTGCCAGCAGCGTCGGACTAGCGAGCTCTAGCACAGATACGCAGTATTTT. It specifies CASSVGLASSSTDTQYF.

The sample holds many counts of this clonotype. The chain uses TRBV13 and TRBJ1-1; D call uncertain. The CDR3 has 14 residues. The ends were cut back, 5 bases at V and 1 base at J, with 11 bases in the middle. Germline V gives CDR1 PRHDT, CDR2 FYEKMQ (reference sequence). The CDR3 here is CASSRPPANTEAFF. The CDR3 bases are TGTGCCAGCAGCCGTCCCCCAGCGAACACTGAAGCTTTCTTT.

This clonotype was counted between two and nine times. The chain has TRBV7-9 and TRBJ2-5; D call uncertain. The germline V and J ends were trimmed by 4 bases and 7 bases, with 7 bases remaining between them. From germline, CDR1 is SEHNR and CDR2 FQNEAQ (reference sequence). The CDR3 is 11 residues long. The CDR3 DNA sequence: TGTGCCAGCAGCTCGACGTCGACCCAGTACTTC. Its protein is CASSSTSTQYF.